This T cell receptor beta chain was sequenced in a study of graft-versus-host responses after intestinal transplantation. The overall study: Anti-thymocyte globulin induction preceded about three years of tacrolimus and steroid maintenance in all recipients.

This clone was detected only a few times. Investigators plated approximately 200,000 CFSE-labeled responder cells together with approximately 200,000 irradiated stimulator cells labeled with violet dye. Cell sorting after the reaction yielded proliferating CFSE-low CD3+CD4+ and CD3+CD8+ responders. From germline, CDR1 is LGHNA and CDR2 YNFKEQ. The trim removed 0 bases at V and 7 bases at J, leaving 9 bases unmatched. The CDR3 is 17 residues long. The assay was immunoSEQ multiplex PCR, and TCRdb's table has in-frame clones only and misses some. This sample carries nearly 9,500 clones, about 30% of them seen once, and the ten largest clones take just over 3%.

This clonotype originated in a human patient who was an organ donor for intestinal transplantation. This chain links TRBV4-2 with TRBJ2-2; 9 bases agree with TRBD2. This sample comprised alloreactive CD8+ T cells from a mixed lymphocyte reaction culture, obtained before transplantation. The subset denotes: CFSE-low proliferating T cells sorted from roughly six-day pre-transplant mixed lymphocyte reaction (GvH or HvG direction). The CDR3 sequence: CASSQEGTSFMVGELFF. CDR3 in DNA: TGTGCCAGCAGCCAAGAAGGGACTAGCTTTATGGTCGGGGAGCTGTTTTTT.